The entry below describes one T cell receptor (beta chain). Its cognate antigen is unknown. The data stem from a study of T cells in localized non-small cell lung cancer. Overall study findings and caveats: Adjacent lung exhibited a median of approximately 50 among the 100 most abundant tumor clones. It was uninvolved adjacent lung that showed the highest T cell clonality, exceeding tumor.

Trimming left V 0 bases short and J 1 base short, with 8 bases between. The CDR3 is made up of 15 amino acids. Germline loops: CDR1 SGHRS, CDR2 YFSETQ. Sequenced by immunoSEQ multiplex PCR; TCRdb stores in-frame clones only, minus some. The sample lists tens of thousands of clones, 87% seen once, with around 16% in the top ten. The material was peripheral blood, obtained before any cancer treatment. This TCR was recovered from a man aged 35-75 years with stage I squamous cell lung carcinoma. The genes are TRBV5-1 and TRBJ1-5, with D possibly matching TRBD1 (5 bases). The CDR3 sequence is CASSLEAGSNQPQHF. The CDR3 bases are TGCGCCAGCAGCTTGGAGGCAGGGAGCAATCAGCCCCAGCATTTT.